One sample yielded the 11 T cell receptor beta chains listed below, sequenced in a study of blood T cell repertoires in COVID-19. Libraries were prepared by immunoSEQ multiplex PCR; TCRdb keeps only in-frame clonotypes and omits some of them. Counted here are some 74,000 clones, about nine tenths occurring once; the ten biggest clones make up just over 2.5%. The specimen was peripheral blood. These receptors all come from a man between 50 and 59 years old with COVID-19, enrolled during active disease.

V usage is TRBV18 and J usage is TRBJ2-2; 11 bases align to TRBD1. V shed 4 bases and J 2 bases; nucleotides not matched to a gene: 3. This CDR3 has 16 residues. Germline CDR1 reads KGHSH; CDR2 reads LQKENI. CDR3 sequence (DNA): TGTGCCAGCTCACACGGGACAGGGGGAAACACCGGGGAGCTGTTTTTT. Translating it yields CASSHGTGGNTGELFF.

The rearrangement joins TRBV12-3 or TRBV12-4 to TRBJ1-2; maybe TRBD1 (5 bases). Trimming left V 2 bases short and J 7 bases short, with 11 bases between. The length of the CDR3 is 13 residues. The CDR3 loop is CASSLMGRGGYTF. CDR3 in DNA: TGTGCCAGCAGTTTAATGGGGCGGGGTGGCTACACCTTC.

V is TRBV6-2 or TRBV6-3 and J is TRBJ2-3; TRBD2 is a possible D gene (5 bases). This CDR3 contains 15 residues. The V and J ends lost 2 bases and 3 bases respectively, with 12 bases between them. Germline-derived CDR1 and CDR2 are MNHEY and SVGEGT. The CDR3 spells CASSYEDWGTDTQYF. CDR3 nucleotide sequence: TGTGCCAGCAGTTACGAGGACTGGGGTACAGATACGCAGTATTTT.

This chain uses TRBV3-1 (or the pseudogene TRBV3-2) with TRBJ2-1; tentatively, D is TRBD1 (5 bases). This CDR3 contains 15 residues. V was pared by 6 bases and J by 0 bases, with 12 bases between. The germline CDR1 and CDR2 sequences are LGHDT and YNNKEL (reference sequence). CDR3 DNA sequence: TGTGCCAGCAGTCGCGACAGAAGCTCCTACAATGAGCAGTTCTTC. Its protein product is CASSRDRSSYNEQFF.

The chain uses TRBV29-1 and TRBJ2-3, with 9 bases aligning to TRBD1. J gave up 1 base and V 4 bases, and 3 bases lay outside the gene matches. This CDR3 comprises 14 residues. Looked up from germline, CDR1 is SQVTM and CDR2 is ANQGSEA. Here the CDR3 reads CSVVRTGGTDTQYF. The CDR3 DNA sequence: TGCAGCGTTGTTAGGACAGGGGGCACAGATACGCAGTATTTT.

The CDR3 region is CASSRGPGGVTDTQYF. CDR3 nucleotides: TGCGCCAGCAGCAGGGGCCCCGGGGGGGTCACAGATACGCAGTATTTT. The chain carries TRBV5-1 and TRBJ2-3; 8 bases are shared with TRBD2. The germline gives CDR1 SGHRS, CDR2 YFSETQ. The V segment lost 4 bases and the J segment 2 bases; nucleotides outside the gene matches: 9. This CDR3 contains 16 residues.

The CDR3 is CASSRGSRANNEQFF. CDR3 DNA: TGTGCCAGTAGTAGGGGCTCCCGCGCGAACAATGAGCAGTTCTTC. The chain is built from TRBV19 and TRBJ2-1; maybe TRBD1 (5 bases). CDR1 is LNHDA, CDR2 SQIVND, per germline (reference sequence). Trimming pared 4 bases from V and 5 bases from J, leaving 15 bases between. This CDR3 is 15 amino acids long.

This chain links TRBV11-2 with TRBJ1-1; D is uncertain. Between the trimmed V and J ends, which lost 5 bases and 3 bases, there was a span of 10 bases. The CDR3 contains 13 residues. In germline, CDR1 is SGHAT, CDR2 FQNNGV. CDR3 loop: CASSPEGYTEAFF. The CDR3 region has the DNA TGTGCCAGCAGCCCCGAGGGCTACACTGAAGCTTTCTTT.

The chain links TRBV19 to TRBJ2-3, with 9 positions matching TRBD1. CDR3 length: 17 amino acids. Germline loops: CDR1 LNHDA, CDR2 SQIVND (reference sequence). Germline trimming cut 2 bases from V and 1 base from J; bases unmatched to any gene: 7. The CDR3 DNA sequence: TGTGCCAGTAGTATAAGTGTCTGGACAGGGGGCACAGATACGCAGTATTTT. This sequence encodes CASSISVWTGGTDTQYF.

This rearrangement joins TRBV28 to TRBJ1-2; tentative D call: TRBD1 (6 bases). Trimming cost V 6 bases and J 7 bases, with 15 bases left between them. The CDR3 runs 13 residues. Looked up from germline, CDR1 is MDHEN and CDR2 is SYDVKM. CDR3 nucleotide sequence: TGTGCCAGCAGGCAAGGGGGGGGAGGTGGCTACACCTTC. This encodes CASRQGGGGGYTF.

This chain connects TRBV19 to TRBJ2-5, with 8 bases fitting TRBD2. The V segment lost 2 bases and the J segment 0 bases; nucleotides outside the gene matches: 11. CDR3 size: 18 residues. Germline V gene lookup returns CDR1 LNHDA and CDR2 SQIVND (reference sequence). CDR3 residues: CASSIPHPAGAHQETQYF. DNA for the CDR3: TGTGCCAGTAGTATACCCCACCCAGCGGGAGCTCACCAAGAGACCCAGTACTTC.